This note documents a single T cell receptor beta chain sequence. Its antigen is currently unknown. Expressed TCRB transcripts were sequenced, since all the RNA that had been isolated was reverse transcribed. Reads from naive, central memory and regulatory T cell samples averaged about 3.8 million. Clones were read by immunoSEQ multiplex PCR, and TCRdb kept only the in-frame ones, dropping some. The table lists 450,000 to 550,000 clones, about 30% of them singletons, with 0.06% to 0.07% in the top ten. The entry originates in a study of beta chain features in type 1 diabetes. At the level of the study: Sorted cells numbering some 110 million were examined across all samples.

Trimming took off 1 base at V and 1 base at J, with 14 bases between the two ends. Germline CDR1 is SGHTA and CDR2 is FQGNSA. The CDR3 contains 16 residues. Based on CD45RO/CCR7/CD25/CD127/CD95/CD27, CD4+ regulatory, stem cell-like memory, naive and central memory cells were sorted. Points from the study as a whole: Any HLA type influence on TCRB rearrangement was left unresolved here.

This clonotype was sampled from a man aged 18-30 years in good health. The specimen sequenced was naive CD4+ T cells from blood. The chain is built from TRBV7-2 and TRBJ2-7; possible D gene TRBD2, 6 bases. The CDR3 spells CASSLESGRISYEQYF. CDR3 coding DNA: TGTGCCAGCAGCTTAGAGTCCGGGAGAATATCCTACGAGCAGTACTTC.